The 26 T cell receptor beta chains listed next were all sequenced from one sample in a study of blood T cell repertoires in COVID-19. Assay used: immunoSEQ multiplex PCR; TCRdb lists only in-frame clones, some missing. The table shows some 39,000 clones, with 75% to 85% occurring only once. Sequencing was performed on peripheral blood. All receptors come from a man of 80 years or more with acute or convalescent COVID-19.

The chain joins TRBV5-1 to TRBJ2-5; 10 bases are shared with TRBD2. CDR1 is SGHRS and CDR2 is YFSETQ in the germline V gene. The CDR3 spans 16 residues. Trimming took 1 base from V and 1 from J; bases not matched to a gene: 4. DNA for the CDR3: TGCGCCAGCAGCTTGATAACTAGCGGGACCCAAGAGACCCAGTACTTC. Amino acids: CASSLITSGTQETQYF.

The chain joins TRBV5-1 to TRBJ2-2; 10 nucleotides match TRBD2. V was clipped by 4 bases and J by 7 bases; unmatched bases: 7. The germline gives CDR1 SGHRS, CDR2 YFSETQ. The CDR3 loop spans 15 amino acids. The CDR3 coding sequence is TGCGCCAGCAGCCTACCGGGACTAGCGAGCGGGGAGCTGTTTTTT. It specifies CASSLPGLASGELFF.

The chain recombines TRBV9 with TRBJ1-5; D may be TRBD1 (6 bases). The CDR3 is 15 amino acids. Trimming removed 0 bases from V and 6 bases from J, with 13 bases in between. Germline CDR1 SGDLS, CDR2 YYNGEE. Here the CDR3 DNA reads TGTGCCAGCAGCGTAGGGACAGCTGGGGGTCAGCCCCAGCATTTT. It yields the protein CASSVGTAGGQPQHF.

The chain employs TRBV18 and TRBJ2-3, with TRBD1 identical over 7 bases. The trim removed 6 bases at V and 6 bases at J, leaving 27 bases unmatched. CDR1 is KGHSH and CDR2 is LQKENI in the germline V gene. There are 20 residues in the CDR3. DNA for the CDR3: TGTGCCAGCTCGCCGCCCGGTGGGACAGCCAACAATCCTTACTCGGATACGCAGTATTTT. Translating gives CASSPPGGTANNPYSDTQYF.

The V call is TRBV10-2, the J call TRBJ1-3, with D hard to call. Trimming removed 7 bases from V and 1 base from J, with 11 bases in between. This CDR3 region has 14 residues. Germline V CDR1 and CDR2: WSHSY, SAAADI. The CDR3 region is CASTRPGSGNTIYF. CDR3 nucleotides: TGCGCCAGCACAAGGCCGGGGTCTGGAAACACCATATATTTT.

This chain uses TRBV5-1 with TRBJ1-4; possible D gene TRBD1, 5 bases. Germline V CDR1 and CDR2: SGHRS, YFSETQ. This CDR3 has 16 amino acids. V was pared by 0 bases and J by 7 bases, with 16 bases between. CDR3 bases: TGCGCCAGCAGCTTGGTCCCCGGGACTTCGGGTGAAAAACTGTTTTTT. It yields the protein CASSLVPGTSGEKLFF.

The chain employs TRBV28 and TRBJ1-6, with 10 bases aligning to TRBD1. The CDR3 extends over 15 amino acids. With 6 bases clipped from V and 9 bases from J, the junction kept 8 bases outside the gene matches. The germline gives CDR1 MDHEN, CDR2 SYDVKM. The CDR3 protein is CASSDRQGASSPLHF. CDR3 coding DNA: TGTGCCAGCAGCGATCGACAGGGGGCGAGTTCACCCCTCCACTTT.

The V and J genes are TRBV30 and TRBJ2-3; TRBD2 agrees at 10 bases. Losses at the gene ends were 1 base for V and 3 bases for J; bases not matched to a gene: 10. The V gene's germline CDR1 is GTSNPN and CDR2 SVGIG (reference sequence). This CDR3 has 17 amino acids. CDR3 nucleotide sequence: TGTGCCTGGAGTGCCTCCACCGGGACTAGCGCGACAGATACGCAGTATTTT. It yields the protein CAWSASTGTSATDTQYF.

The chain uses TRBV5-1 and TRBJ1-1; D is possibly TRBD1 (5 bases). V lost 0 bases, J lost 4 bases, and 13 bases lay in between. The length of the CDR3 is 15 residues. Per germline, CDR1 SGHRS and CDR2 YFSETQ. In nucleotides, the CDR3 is TGCGCCAGCAGCTTGGAGGGGCCCTCGAGCACTGAAGCTTTCTTT. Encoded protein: CASSLEGPSSTEAFF.

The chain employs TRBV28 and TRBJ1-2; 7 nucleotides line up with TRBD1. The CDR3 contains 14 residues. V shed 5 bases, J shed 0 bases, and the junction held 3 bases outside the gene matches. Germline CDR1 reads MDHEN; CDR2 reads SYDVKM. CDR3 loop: CASSPQGSNYGYTF. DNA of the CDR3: TGTGCCAGCAGTCCACAGGGGTCTAACTATGGCTACACCTTC.

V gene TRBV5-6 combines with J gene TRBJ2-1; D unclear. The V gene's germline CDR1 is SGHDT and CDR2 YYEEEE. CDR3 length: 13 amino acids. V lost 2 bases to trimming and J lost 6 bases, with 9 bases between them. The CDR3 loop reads CASSFVSGNEQFF. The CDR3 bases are TGTGCCAGCAGCTTCGTGTCAGGCAATGAGCAGTTCTTC. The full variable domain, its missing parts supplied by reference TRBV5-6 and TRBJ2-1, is DAGVTQSPTHLIKTRGQQVTLRCSPKSGHDTVSWYQQALGQGPQFIFQYYEEEERQRGNFPDRFSGHQFPNYSSELNVNALLLGDSALYLCASSFVSGNEQFFGPGTRLTVL.

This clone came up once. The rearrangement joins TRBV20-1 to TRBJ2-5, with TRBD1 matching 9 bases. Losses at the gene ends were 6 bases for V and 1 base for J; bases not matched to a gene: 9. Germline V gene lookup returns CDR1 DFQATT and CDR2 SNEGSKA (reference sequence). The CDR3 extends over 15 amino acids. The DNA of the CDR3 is TGCAGTGCGAGTAGGGGACAGGGATCCCAAGAGACCCAGTACTTC. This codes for CSASRGQGSQETQYF.

The CDR3 bases are TGTGCCTGGAGTGAAGGAGGGGGCGTCGACGAGCAGTACTTC. Protein: CAWSEGGGVDEQYF. The rearrangement links TRBV30 to TRBJ2-7; TRBD1 might be the D (7 bases). CDR1 and CDR2 (germline): GTSNPN, SVGIG (reference sequence). The V gene lost 1 base and the J gene lost 5 bases, with 15 bases spanning the gap. The CDR3 spans 14 residues.

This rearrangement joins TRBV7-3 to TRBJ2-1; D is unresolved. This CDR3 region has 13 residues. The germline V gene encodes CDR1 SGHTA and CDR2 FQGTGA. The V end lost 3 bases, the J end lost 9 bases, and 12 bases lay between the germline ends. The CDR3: CASSLLLGSEQFF. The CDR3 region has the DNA TGTGCCAGCAGCTTGCTCCTAGGAAGTGAGCAGTTCTTC.

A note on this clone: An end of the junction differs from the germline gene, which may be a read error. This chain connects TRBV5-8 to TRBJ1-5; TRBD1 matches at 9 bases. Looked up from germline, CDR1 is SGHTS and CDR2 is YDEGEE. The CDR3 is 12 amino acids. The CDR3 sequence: CASSLARDRVYF. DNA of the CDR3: TGTGCCAGCAGCTTGGCCAGGGACAGGGTGTATTTT.

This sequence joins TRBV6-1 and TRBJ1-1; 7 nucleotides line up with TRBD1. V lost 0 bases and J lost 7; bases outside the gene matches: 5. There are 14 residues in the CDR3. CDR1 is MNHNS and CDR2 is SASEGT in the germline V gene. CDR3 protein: CASSEAGQAREAFF. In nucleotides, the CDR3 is TGTGCCAGCAGTGAAGCCGGACAGGCTCGTGAAGCTTTCTTT.

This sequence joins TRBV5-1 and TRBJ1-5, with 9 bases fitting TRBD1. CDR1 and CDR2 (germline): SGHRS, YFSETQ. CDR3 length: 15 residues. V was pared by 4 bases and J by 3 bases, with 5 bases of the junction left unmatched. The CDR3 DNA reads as TGCGCCAGCAGCCCGGGACAGGGACCCAATCAGCCCCAGCATTTT. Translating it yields CASSPGQGPNQPQHF.

The CDR3, as DNA: TGTGCCATCAGTGAGTCCGCGACAGGGGAAGGCTACACCTTC. Encoded protein: CAISESATGEGYTF. The rearrangement links TRBV10-3 to TRBJ1-2; TRBD1 aligns across 8 bases. The CDR3 is made up of 14 amino acids. Trimming at V came to 0 bases and at J to 8 bases, leaving 5 bases not matched to a gene. Germline V gene data show CDR1 as ENHRY and CDR2 as SYGVKD.

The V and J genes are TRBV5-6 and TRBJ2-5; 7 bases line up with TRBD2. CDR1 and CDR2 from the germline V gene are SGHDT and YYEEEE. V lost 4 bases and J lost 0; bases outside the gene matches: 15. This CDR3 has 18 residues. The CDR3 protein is CASSPLRSSGENQETQYF. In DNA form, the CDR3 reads TGTGCCAGCAGCCCACTCCGAAGCAGCGGGGAAAACCAAGAGACCCAGTACTTC.

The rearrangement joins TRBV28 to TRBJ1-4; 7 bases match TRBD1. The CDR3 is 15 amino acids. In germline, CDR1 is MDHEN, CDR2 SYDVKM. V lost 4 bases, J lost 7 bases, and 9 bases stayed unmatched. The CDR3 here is CASSSKQGNGEKLFF. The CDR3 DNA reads TGTGCCAGCAGTTCTAAACAGGGGAACGGTGAAAAACTGTTTTTT.

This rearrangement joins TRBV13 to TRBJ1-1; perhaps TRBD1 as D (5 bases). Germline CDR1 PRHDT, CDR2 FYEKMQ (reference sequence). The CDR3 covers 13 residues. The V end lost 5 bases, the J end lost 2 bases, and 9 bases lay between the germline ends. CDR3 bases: TGTGCCAGCAGCCCGGGACTCAACACTGAAGCTTTCTTT. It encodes CASSPGLNTEAFF.

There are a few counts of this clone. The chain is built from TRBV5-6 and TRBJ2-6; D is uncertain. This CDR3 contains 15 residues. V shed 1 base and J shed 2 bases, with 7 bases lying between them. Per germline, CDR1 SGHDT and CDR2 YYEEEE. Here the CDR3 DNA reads TGTGCCAGCAGCTTGATAGAAACTGGGGCCAACGTCCTGACTTTC. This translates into CASSLIETGANVLTF.

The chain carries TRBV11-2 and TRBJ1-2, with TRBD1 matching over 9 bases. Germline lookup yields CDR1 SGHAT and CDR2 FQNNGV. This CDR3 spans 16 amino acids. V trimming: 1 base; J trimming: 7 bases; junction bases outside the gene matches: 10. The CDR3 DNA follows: TGTGCCAGCAGCTTAGCCGGGACAGGGACGAGCGCTGGCTACACCTTC. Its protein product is CASSLAGTGTSAGYTF. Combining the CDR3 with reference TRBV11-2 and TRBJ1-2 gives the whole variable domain EAGVAQSPRYKIIEKRQSVAFWCNPISGHATLYWYQQILGQGPKLLIQFQNNGVVDDSQLPKDRFSAERLKGVDSTLKIQPAKLEDSAVYLCASSLAGTGTSAGYTFGSGTRLTVV.

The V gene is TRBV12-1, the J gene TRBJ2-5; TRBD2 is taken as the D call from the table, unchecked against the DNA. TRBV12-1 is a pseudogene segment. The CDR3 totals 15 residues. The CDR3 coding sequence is TGTGCCAGCAGGACCCGGACTAGAGATGAAGAGACCCAGTACTTC. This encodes CASRTRTRDEETQYF.

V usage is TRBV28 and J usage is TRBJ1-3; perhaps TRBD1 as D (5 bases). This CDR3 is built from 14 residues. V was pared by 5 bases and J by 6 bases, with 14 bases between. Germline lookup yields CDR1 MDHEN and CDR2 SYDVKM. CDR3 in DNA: TGTGCCAGCAGTCGAGACAGTAGTGAAAACACCATATATTTT. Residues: CASSRDSSENTIYF.

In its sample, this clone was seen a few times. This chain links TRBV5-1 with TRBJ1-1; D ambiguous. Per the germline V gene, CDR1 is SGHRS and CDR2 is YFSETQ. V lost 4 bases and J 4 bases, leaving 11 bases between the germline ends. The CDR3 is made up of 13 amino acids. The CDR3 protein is CASSPTVATEAFF. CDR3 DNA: TGCGCCAGCAGCCCCACGGTTGCCACTGAAGCTTTCTTT.